A single TCR beta chain is shown here with its context. The same CDR3 also results from other DNA sequences found in this sample. This sample is drawn from a study of shared clonotypes between healthy human individuals. On the study more broadly: Used for every donor were three CD4 naive, three CD4 memory, two CD8 naive and one CD8 memory plate.

Assay: immunoSEQ multiplex PCR; the TCRdb copy retains only in-frame clones and omits some. The repertoire holds more than 2 million clones, around 95% seen once, with 0.1% to 0.15% in the top ten. The CDR3 runs 11 residues. Germline values: CDR1 SEHNR, CDR2 FQNEAQ (reference sequence). Trimming took 7 bases from V and 5 from J, leaving 8 bases between them. This sequence joins TRBV7-9 and TRBJ2-5; D is ambiguous. The specimen sequenced was naive CD4+ T cells sorted from blood. The subset: CD45RA+ positively selected. This receptor was identified in a man between 18 and 29 years old in good health. This CDR3 is CASTPGETQYF. In DNA form, the CDR3 reads TGTGCCAGCACCCCGGGTGAGACCCAGTACTTC. Full variable domain (rest looked up from reference TRBV7-9 and TRBJ2-5): DTGVSQNPRHKITKRGQNVTFRCDPISEHNRLYWYRQTLGQGPEFLTYFQNEAQLEKSRLLSDRFSAERPKGSFSTLEIQRTEQGDSAMYLCASTPGETQYFGPGTRLLVL.